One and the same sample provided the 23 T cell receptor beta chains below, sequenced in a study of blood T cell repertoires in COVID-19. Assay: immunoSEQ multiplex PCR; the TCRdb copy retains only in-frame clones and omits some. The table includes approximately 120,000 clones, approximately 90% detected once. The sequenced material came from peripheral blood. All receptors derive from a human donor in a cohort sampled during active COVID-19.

Here the CDR3 DNA reads TGCGCCAGCAGCGTACTCCTTCGAGAGACCCAGTACTTC. It encodes CASSVLLRETQYF. This rearrangement joins TRBV4-3 to TRBJ2-5; D unclear. Trimming took off 5 bases at V and 4 bases at J, with 11 bases between the two ends. Germline values: CDR1 LGHNA, CDR2 YSLEER. This CDR3 comprises 13 residues.

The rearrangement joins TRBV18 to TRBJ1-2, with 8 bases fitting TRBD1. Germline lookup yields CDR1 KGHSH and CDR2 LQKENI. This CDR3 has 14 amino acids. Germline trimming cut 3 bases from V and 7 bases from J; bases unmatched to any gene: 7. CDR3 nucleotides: TGTGCCAGCTCACCGATTTCCGGGACAGGTGGCTACACCTTC. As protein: CASSPISGTGGYTF.

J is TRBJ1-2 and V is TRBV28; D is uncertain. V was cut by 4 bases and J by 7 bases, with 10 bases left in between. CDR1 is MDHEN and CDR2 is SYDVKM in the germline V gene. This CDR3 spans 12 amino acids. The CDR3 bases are TGTGCCAGCAGTTCCCGACTTGTTGGCTACACCTTC. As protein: CASSSRLVGYTF.

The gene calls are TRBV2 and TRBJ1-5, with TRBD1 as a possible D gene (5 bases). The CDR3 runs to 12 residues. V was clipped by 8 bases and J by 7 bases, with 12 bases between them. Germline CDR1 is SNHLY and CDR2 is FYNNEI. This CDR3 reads CASGGSGQPQHF. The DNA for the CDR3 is TGTGCCAGCGGGGGGTCGGGGCAGCCCCAGCATTTT.

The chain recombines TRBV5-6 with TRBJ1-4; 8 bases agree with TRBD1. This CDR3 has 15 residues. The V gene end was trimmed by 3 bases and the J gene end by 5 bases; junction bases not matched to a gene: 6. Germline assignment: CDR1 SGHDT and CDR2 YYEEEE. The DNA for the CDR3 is TGTGCCAGCAGCTACTCGGACAGGGACAATGAAAAACTGTTTTTT. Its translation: CASSYSDRDNEKLFF. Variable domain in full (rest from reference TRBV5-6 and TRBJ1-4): DAGVTQSPTHLIKTRGQQVTLRCSPKSGHDTVSWYQQALGQGPQFIFQYYEEEERQRGNFPDRFSGHQFPNYSSELNVNALLLGDSALYLCASSYSDRDNEKLFFGSGTQLSVL.

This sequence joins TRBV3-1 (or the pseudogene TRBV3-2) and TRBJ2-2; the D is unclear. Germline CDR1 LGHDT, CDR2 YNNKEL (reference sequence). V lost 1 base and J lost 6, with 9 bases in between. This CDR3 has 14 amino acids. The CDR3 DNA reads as TGTGCCAGCAGCCAAGGATCACGGGCCGGGGAGCTGTTTTTT. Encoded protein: CASSQGSRAGELFF.

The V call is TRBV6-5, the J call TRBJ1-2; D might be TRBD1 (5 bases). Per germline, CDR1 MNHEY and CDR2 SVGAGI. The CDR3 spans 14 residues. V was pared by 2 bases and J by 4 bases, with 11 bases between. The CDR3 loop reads CASSYASGSYGYTF. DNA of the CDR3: TGTGCCAGCAGTTACGCGTCAGGGTCCTATGGCTACACCTTC.

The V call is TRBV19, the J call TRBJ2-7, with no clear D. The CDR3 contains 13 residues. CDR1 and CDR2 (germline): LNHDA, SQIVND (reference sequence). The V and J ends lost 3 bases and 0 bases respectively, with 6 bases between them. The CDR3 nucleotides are TGTGCCAGTAGTATCCCGAGCTCCTACGAGCAGTACTTC. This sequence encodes CASSIPSSYEQYF.

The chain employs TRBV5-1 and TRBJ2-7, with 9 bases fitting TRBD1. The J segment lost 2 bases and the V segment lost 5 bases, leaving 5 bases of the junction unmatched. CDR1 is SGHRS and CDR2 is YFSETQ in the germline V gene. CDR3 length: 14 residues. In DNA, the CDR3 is TGCGCCAGCAGGCCGGGACAGGGCCCCTACGAGCAGTACTTC. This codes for CASRPGQGPYEQYF.

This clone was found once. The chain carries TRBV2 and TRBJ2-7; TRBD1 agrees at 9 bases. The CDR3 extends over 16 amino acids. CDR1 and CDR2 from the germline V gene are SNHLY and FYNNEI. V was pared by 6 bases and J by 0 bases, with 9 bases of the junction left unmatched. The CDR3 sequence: CASSADRGASSYEQYF. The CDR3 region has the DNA TGTGCCAGCAGCGCGGACAGGGGCGCAAGCTCCTACGAGCAGTACTTC. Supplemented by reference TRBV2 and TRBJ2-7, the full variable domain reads EPEVTQTPSHQVTQMGQEVILRCVPISNHLYFYWYRQILGQKVEFLVSFYNNEISEKSEIFDDQFSVERPDGSNFTLKIRSTKLEDSAMYFCASSADRGASSYEQYFGPGTRLTVT.

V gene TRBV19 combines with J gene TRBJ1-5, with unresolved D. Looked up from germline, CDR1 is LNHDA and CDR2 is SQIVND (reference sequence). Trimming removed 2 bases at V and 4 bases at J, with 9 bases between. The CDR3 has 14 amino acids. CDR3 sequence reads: CASSIWSPNQPQHF. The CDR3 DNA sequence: TGTGCCAGTAGTATATGGAGTCCTAATCAGCCCCAGCATTTT.

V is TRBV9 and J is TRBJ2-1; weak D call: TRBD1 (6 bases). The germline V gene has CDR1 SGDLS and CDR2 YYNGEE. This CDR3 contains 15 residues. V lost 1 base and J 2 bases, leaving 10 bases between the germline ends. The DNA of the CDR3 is TGTGCCAGCAGCGTATCTGGGACACCCTACAATGAGCAGTTCTTC. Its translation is CASSVSGTPYNEQFF.

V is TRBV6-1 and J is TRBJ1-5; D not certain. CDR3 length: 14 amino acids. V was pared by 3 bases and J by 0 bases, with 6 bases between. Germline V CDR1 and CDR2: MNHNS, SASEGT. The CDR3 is CASSDRYSNQPQHF. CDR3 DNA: TGTGCCAGCAGTGATCGCTATAGCAATCAGCCCCAGCATTTT.

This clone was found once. Here the CDR3 reads CASGGGANYGYTF. In DNA form, the CDR3 reads TGTGCCAGCGGGGGCGGCGCTAACTATGGCTACACCTTC. J is TRBJ1-2 and V is TRBV6-5, with D possibly being TRBD1 (6 bases). The V end was cut by 8 bases, the J end by 0 bases, with 10 bases between. This CDR3 contains 13 residues. From germline, CDR1 is MNHEY and CDR2 SVGAGI.

The CDR3 loop is CASSPTAGPYNEQFF. Written as DNA, the CDR3 is TGTGCCAGCAGTCCCACGGCGGGCCCCTACAATGAGCAGTTCTTC. This chain links TRBV6-5 with TRBJ2-1; tentative D call: TRBD2 (5 bases). Germline CDR1 MNHEY, CDR2 SVGAGI. The CDR3 sequence is 15 residues long. The V end was cut by 5 bases, the J end by 2 bases, with 13 bases between.

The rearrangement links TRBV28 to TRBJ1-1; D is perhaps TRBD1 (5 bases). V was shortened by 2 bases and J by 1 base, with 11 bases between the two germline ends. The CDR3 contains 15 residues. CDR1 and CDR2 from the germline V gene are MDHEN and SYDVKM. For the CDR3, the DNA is TGTGCCAGCAGTTTACCCGACGGGGGGAACACTGAAGCTTTCTTT. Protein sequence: CASSLPDGGNTEAFF.

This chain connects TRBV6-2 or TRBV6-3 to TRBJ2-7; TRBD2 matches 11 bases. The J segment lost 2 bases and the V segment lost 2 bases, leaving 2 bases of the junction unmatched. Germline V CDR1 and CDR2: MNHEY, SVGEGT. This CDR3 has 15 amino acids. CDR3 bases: TGTGCCAGCAGTTACGGGACTAGCGGTACCTACGAGCAGTACTTC. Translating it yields CASSYGTSGTYEQYF.

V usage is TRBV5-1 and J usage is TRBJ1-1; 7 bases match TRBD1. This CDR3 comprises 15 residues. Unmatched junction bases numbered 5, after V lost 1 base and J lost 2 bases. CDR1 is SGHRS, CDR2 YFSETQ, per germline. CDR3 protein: CASSLLRDRNTEAFF. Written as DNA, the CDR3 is TGCGCCAGCAGCTTGTTGAGGGACAGAAACACTGAAGCTTTCTTT.

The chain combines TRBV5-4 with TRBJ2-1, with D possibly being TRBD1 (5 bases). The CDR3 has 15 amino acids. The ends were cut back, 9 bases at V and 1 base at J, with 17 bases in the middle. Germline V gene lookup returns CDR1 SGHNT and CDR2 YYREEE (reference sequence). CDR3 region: CANSQGIGSYNEQFF. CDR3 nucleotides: TGTGCCAACTCCCAGGGTATCGGGTCCTACAATGAGCAGTTCTTC.

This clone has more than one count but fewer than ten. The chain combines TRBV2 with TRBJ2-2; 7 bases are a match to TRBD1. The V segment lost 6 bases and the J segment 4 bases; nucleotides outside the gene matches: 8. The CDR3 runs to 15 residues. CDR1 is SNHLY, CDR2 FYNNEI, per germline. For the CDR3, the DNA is TGTGCCAGCAGCCAAATGACAGGGATCACCGGGGAGCTGTTTTTT. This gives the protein CASSQMTGITGELFF.

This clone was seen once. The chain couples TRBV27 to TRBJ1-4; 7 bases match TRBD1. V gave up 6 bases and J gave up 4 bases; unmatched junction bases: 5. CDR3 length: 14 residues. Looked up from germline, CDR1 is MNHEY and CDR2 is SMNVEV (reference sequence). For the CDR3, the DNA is TGTGCCAGCAGGCGGACAGGACTTAATGAAAAACTGTTTTTT. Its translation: CASRRTGLNEKLFF.

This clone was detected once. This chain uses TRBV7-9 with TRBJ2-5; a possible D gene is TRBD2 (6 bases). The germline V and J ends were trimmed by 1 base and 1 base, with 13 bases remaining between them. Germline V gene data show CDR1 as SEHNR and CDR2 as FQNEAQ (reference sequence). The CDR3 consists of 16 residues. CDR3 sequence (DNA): TGTGCCAGCAGCTTAGACTTTTCTAGCGTCCAAGAGACCCAGTACTTC. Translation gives CASSLDFSSVQETQYF.

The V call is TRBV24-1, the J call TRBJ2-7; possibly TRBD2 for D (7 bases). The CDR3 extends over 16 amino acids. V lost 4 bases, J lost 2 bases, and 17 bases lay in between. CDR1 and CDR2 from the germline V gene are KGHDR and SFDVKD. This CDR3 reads CATSDPNREGAYEQYF. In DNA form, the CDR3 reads TGTGCCACCAGTGACCCAAACAGGGAGGGGGCCTACGAGCAGTACTTC.